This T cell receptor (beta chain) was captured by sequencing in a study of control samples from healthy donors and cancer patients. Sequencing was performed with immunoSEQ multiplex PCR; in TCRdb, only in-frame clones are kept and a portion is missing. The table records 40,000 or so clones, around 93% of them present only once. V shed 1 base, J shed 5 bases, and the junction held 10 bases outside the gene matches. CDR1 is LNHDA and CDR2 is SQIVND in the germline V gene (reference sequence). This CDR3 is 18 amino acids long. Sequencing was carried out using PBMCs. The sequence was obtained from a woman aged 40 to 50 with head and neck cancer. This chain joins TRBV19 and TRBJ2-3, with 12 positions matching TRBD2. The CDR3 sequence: CASSIAPGLAGGVDTQYF. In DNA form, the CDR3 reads TGTGCCAGTAGTATAGCTCCGGGACTAGCGGGCGGGGTAGATACGCAGTATTTT.